One sample yielded the 22 T cell receptor beta chains listed below, sequenced in a study of T cell repertoires in cytomegalovirus infection. TCRdb used MiXCR to reprocess the reads, holding one entry per CDR3 protein. Of around 89,000 distinct CDR3 sequences in the sample, less than 30% were seen once. Their specific antigens are unknown. Source: CD8+ T cells from cultured PBMCs, taken from culture after CMV antigen stimulation. These receptors were collected from a human donor in good health (CMV status not recorded). Some clones in this sample may be carry-over from other donors' samples.

The rearrangement joins TRBV29-1 to TRBJ1-2; D perhaps matches TRBD1 (5 bases). The V end was cut by 1 base, the J end by 1 base, with 13 bases between. The CDR3 consists of 15 residues. Germline CDR1 and CDR2: SQVTM and ANQGSEA. This CDR3 reads CSVEVVRDFNYGYTF. The CDR3 nucleotides are TGCAGCGTTGAAGTTGTGCGGGACTTTAACTATGGCTACACCTTC.

This clonotype was seen more than once but under ten times. V and J are TRBV4-1 and TRBJ2-7; no clear D gene. CDR1 MGHRA and CDR2 YSYEKL come from the germline V gene. The CDR3 loop spans 13 amino acids. Trimming removed 5 bases at V and 2 bases at J, with 10 bases between. The CDR3: CASSFIGTYEQYF. CDR3 DNA sequence: TGCGCCAGCAGCTTTATTGGGACCTACGAGCAGTACTTC.

In its sample, this clonotype was seen many times. The gene calls are TRBV19 and TRBJ2-7; D is perhaps TRBD1 (6 bases). This CDR3 comprises 14 residues. With 4 bases removed from V and 0 bases from J, the gap between germline ends came to 10 bases. CDR1 is LNHDA, CDR2 SQIVND, per germline (reference sequence). The CDR3 protein is CASSTTGLSYEQYF. CDR3 sequence (DNA): TGTGCCAGTAGTACAACAGGGCTCTCCTACGAGCAGTACTTC.

This clonotype has only a few counts. The chain is built from TRBV6-5 and TRBJ2-2; D perhaps matches TRBD1 (6 bases). Germline V lookup: CDR1 MNHEY, CDR2 SVGAGI. The CDR3 is made up of 14 amino acids. V lost 2 bases, J lost 9 bases, and 13 bases lay in between. The CDR3, as DNA: TGTGCCAGCAGTTACCACAGGGTTAACCGGGAGCTGTTTTTT. Translation gives CASSYHRVNRELFF.

At least ten counts were recorded for this clonotype. The chain uses TRBV27 and TRBJ1-1, with D possibly being TRBD1 (5 bases). V gave up 4 bases and J gave up 6 bases, with 18 bases separating them. The CDR3 contains 15 residues. Germline CDR1 is MNHEY and CDR2 is SMNVEV (reference sequence). The CDR3 nucleotides read TGTGCCAGCAGTTGGGGGGTGGGGTCCGGTTCTGAAGCTTTCTTT. The encoded protein is CASSWGVGSGSEAFF.

This clonotype was recorded many times. CDR3 in DNA: TGCGCCAGCAGCTCCCGGACAGGAGAAAACTATGGCTACACCTTC. As protein: CASSSRTGENYGYTF. The chain couples TRBV5-1 to TRBJ1-2, with 7 bases fitting TRBD1. The CDR3 runs 15 residues. The V gene's germline CDR1 is SGHRS and CDR2 YFSETQ. The junction had 7 bases not matched to a gene; V was cut back by 3 bases and J by 2 bases.

The J gene is TRBJ1-1, the V gene TRBV28, with 8 bases lining up with TRBD1. There are 16 residues in the CDR3. Germline V gives CDR1 MDHEN, CDR2 SYDVKM. V gave up 5 bases and J gave up 0 bases; unmatched junction bases: 8. The CDR3 loop reads CASSGQGETMNTEAFF. CDR3 DNA: TGTGCCAGCAGTGGACAGGGCGAGACCATGAACACTGAAGCTTTCTTT.

The V and J genes are TRBV11-3 and TRBJ2-5; TRBD1 matches at 9 bases. J gave up 5 bases and V 0 bases, and 7 bases lay outside the gene matches. Germline CDR1 is SGHNT and CDR2 is YENEEA. The CDR3 runs to 16 residues. The CDR3 spells CASSLDGGTGRETQYF. CDR3 sequence (DNA): TGTGCCAGCAGCTTAGATGGAGGGACAGGGCGGGAGACCCAGTACTTC.

The chain has TRBV12-3 or TRBV12-4 and TRBJ1-1; D may be TRBD1 (5 bases). Deletions cut 0 bases from V and 12 bases from J, with 11 bases between. This CDR3 contains 12 residues. The CDR3, as DNA: TGTGCCAGCAGTTTAGCGGGGGTTGCAACTTTCTTT. The encoded protein is CASSLAGVATFF.

The chain employs TRBV6-5 and TRBJ2-1; D is unresolved. Germline CDR1 MNHEY, CDR2 SVGAGI. Trimming pared 5 bases from V and 5 bases from J, leaving 7 bases between. The CDR3 length is 12 residues. The CDR3 DNA reads TGTGCCAGCAGTCCGCGTAACAATGAGCAGTTCTTC. This encodes CASSPRNNEQFF.

V usage is TRBV6-1 and J usage is TRBJ2-5, with TRBD1 as a possible D gene (7 bases). The CDR3 sequence is 16 residues long. CDR1 MNHNS and CDR2 SASEGT come from the germline V gene. The V and J ends lost 1 base and 0 bases respectively, with 12 bases between them. The CDR3 loop reads CASSEGAGGYQETQYF. As DNA, the CDR3 is TGTGCCAGCAGTGAAGGGGCAGGGGGGTACCAAGAGACCCAGTACTTC.

This clonotype showed up just a few times. V gene TRBV27 combines with J gene TRBJ2-1; D gene unclear. Trimming left V 3 bases short and J 5 bases short, with 8 bases between. This CDR3 is 13 amino acids long. Germline lookup yields CDR1 MNHEY and CDR2 SMNVEV (reference sequence). This chain's CDR3 is CASSLSPNNEQFF. Written as DNA, the CDR3 is TGTGCCAGCAGTTTGTCACCGAACAATGAGCAGTTCTTC.

The rearrangement uses TRBV4-3 and TRBJ1-1, with D unresolved. V was pared by 0 bases and J by 5 bases, with 10 bases between. The CDR3 totals 14 residues. The germline gives CDR1 LGHNA, CDR2 YSLEER. In DNA, the CDR3 is TGCGCCAGCAGCCAAGATCGCCTGGGGACTGAAGCTTTCTTT. Amino acids: CASSQDRLGTEAFF.

This clonotype was seen many times. V gene TRBV5-5 combines with J gene TRBJ1-1, with D unresolved. This CDR3 is built from 12 residues. V lost 2 bases to trimming and J lost 4 bases, with 6 bases between them. Germline CDR1 is SGHKS and CDR2 is YYEKEE (reference sequence). The CDR3 region is CASSFIGTEAFF. The CDR3 DNA follows: TGTGCCAGCAGCTTCATAGGCACTGAAGCTTTCTTT.

With respect to this clonotype: One end of the junction fails to match germline, which may point to a read error. This chain uses TRBV7-9 with TRBJ2-1; D may be TRBD2 (5 bases). The CDR3 consists of 15 residues. CDR1 and CDR2 from the germline V gene are SEHNR and FQNEAQ (reference sequence). CDR3 in amino acids: CASGLGSGRLNEQFF. DNA for the CDR3: TGTGCCAGCGGCTTAGGGAGCGGTAGGTTGAATGAGCAGTTCTTC.

V is TRBV7-9 and J is TRBJ2-7; D not resolved. CDR1 and CDR2 from the germline V gene are SEHNR and FQNEAQ (reference sequence). The V and J ends lost 8 bases and 2 bases respectively, with 16 bases between them. The CDR3 is made up of 14 amino acids. CDR3 in DNA: TGTGCCAGCGCCGGGCCGAGGTTACCCTACGAGCAGTACTTC. Its translation: CASAGPRLPYEQYF.

The chain uses TRBV12-3 or TRBV12-4 and TRBJ1-3; 9 nucleotides match TRBD1. V dropped 4 bases and J dropped 4; count of bases not matched to a gene: 2. CDR3 length equals 14 residues. CDR3 protein: CASSWDRAGNTIYF. The CDR3 region has the DNA TGTGCCAGCAGTTGGGACAGGGCCGGAAACACCATATATTTT.

The table lists this clonotype with many counts. The chain carries TRBV7-2 and TRBJ2-1; 7 bases are shared with TRBD2. The V gene's germline CDR1 is SGHTA and CDR2 FQGNSA. Trimming at V came to 5 bases and at J to 3 bases, leaving 7 bases not matched to a gene. This CDR3 contains 15 residues. This CDR3 reads CASSATSDLYNEQFF. CDR3 coding DNA: TGTGCCAGCAGCGCCACTAGCGACCTCTACAATGAGCAGTTCTTC.

This chain connects TRBV15 to TRBJ2-5, with 14 bases matching TRBD2. The junction had 1 base not matched to a gene; V was cut back by 0 bases and J by 4 bases. Germline assignment: CDR1 LNHNV and CDR2 YYDKDF (reference sequence). The CDR3 is made up of 16 amino acids. The CDR3 is CATSRDGTSGGETQYF. The CDR3 DNA sequence: TGTGCCACCAGCAGAGATGGGACTAGCGGGGGAGAGACCCAGTACTTC.

This clonotype was observed a handful of times. The rearrangement links TRBV19 to TRBJ2-1; TRBD2 agrees at 8 bases. This CDR3 comprises 17 residues. Germline CDR1 is LNHDA and CDR2 is SQIVND (reference sequence). The ends lost 1 base at V and 6 bases at J; junction bases unmatched: 11. The CDR3 protein is CASSIVASGRFGNEQFF. CDR3 nucleotide sequence: TGTGCCAGTAGTATAGTGGCTAGCGGGCGCTTCGGCAATGAGCAGTTCTTC. Filled out from reference TRBV19 and TRBJ2-1, the complete variable domain reads DGGITQSPKYLFRKEGQNVTLSCEQNLNHDAMYWYRQDPGQGLRLIYYSQIVNDFQKGDIAEGYSVSREKKESFPLTVTSAQKNPTAFYLCASSIVASGRFGNEQFFGPGTRLTVL.

The chain uses TRBV2 and TRBJ2-7, with TRBD1 matching over 7 bases. Germline trimming cut 8 bases from V and 3 bases from J; bases unmatched to any gene: 10. In germline, CDR1 is SNHLY, CDR2 FYNNEI. This CDR3 is 14 amino acids long. CDR3 loop: CASGPGQLNYEQYF. The CDR3 DNA sequence: TGTGCCAGCGGACCGGGACAGCTTAACTACGAGCAGTACTTC.

In this sample, this clonotype turned up a few times. The chain employs TRBV7-2 and TRBJ2-7, with 8 bases identical to TRBD1. Germline CDR1 is SGHTA and CDR2 is FQGNSA. The CDR3 extends over 13 amino acids. With V trimmed by 3 bases and J by 4 bases, 2 bases remained unmatched. In nucleotides, the CDR3 is TGTGCCAGCAGCTTCAGACAGGGGTACGAGCAGTACTTC. Translation gives CASSFRQGYEQYF.